Sequencing of this T cell receptor beta chain was carried out in a study of T cell repertoires in cytomegalovirus infection. About the research overall: CMV epitopes that were recently identified and HLA-C-restricted were used alongside well-studied HLA-B-restricted ones.

Study observations and caveats: The study found HLA-C-restricted CMV-specific TCR beta clonotypes dominating the ex vivo response.

Concerning this clonotype itself: Its antigen remains unknown. The junction and the germline gene differ at one end; a read error may be behind it.

TCRdb re-derived calls from the reads in MiXCR, one entry per CDR3 protein. Altogether 380,000 or so distinct CDR3 sequences are present, just under 35% being singletons, with the ten largest covering roughly 13%. This sequence was found in a human donor in good health (CMV status not recorded). Some clones in this sample may be carry-over from other donors' samples. Sample: cultured PBMCs, taken from culture after CMV antigen stimulation.

The DNA for the CDR3 is TGTGCCAGCAGCTTAGGGGCTGGGTTCGCTGAGCAGTTCTTC. It encodes CASSLGAGFAEQFF. The chain carries TRBV12-3 or TRBV12-4 and TRBJ2-1; possible D gene TRBD1, 5 bases. CDR3 length: 14 residues.